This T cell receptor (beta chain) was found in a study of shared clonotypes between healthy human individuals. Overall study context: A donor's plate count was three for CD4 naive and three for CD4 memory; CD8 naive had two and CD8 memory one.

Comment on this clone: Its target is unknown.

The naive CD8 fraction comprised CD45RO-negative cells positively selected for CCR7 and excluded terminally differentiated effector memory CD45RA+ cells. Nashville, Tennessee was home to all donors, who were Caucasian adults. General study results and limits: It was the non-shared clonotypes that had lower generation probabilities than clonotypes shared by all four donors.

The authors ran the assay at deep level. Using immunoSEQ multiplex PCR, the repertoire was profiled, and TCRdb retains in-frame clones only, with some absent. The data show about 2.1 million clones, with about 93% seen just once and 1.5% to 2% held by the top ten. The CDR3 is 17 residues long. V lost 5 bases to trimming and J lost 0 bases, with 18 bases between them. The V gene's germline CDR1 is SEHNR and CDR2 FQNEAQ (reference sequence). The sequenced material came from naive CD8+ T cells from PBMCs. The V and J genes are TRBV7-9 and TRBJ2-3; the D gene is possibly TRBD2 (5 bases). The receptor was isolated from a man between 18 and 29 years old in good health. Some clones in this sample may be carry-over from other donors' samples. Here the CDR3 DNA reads TGTGCCAGCAGCCCCGGTACGGTAGCGCCTAGCACAGATACGCAGTATTTT. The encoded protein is CASSPGTVAPSTDTQYF.